This is a list of T cell receptor beta chains from one sample in a study of PD-1 blockade in classical Hodgkin lymphoma. The protocol was immunoSEQ multiplex PCR, while the TCRdb copy is restricted to in-frame clones and leaves out a portion. The sample consists of under 20,000 clones, 86% of them appearing once. The material was peripheral blood mononuclear cells (PBMCs), obtained before the second cycle of nivolumab. Source of these receptors: a human donor with classical Hodgkin lymphoma. The conserved cysteine and the conserved F or W are not part of the CDR3 here. Fields, in order: J gene, V gene, clone size, CDR3 protein. Expanded clones are given a class, and other clones once, few, many or no size at all.

>TRBJ1-4|TRBV13|-
ASSRREKLF
>TRBJ1-4|TRBV5-1|-
ASSSLTGTPGEKLF
>TRBJ2-3|TRBV7-6|-
ASSSGTGHTDTQY
>TRBJ2-7|TRBV7-8|-
ASSLVYEQY
>TRBJ2-7|TRBV4-2|-
ASSSAAYEQY
>TRBJ1-2|TRBV7-9|-
ASSLQVDYGYT
>TRBJ1-3|TRBV5-1|-
ASSSGGVSGNTIY
>TRBJ2-3|TRBV11-2|-
ASSLNRGGVNTQY
>TRBJ2-1|TRBV10-3|-
AISGTEDYNEQF
>TRBJ2-5|TRBV5-1|-
ASSYWDGEETQY
>TRBJ2-3|TRBV7-8|-
ASSPWLSDRTDTQY
>TRBJ2-5|TRBV27|-
ASSPTVWGTQY
>TRBJ1-2|TRBV11-2|-
ASSLGTGLFYGYT
>TRBJ1-4|TRBV6-5|-
ASSYEVGITEKLF
>TRBJ2-3|TRBV2|few
ASRGGTGTDTQY
>TRBJ1-2|TRBV18|-
ASSFGQGGAYGYT
>TRBJ1-1|TRBV5-1|-
ASSLAGTAPGAF
>TRBJ1-2|TRBV19|once
ASGGKANYGYT
>TRBJ1-4|TRBV5-1|-
ASSSAGINEKLF
>TRBJ2-5|TRBV7-2|-
ASSQDRGGETQY
>TRBJ1-1|TRBV5-1|-
ASSLVSGAGTEAF
>TRBJ2-5|TRBV5-1|once
ASSFRGDPQETQY
>TRBJ2-3|TRBV5-1|-
ASSLAEVDTQY
>TRBJ1-5|TRBV4-2|-
ASSQDETVNQPQH
>TRBJ1-2|TRBV7-9|-
ASSWDRGIDYGYT
>TRBJ1-1|TRBV15|-
ATSKRQEDTEAF
>TRBJ2-1|TRBV5-1|-
ASSLGTGHNEQF
>TRBJ2-7|TRBV6-1|-
ASSPQTGTIYEQY
>TRBJ1-2|TRBV11-2|-
ASSPRLGGGIYGYT
>TRBJ1-1|TRBV6-5|once
ASSYSNTGGNTEAF
>TRBJ2-7|TRBV6-6|once
ASSYSHSFSYEQY
>TRBJ1-6|TRBV10-2|-
ASMDGYNSPLH
>TRBJ1-2|TRBV7-9|-
AIEGGAGAYGYT
>TRBJ2-3|TRBV10-3|-
AIRLTTGAGDTQY
>TRBJ1-1|TRBV7-8|-
ASSLWEGSGTEAF
>TRBJ2-1|TRBV16|-
ASSQSGSGEQF
>TRBJ2-4|TRBV27|-
ASSKGGQNIQY
>TRBJ1-4|TRBV7-9|-
ASSLIGEKLF
>TRBJ1-3|TRBV2|-
ASSDLFGHPSGNTIY
>TRBJ2-3|TRBV7-2|-
ASSPRADTQY
>TRBJ2-1|TRBV11-2|-
ASRYSGNEQF
>TRBJ2-5|TRBV7-9|-
ASSLASGSQETQY
>TRBJ1-4|TRBV5-1|-
ASSLSSAEEKLF
>TRBJ2-6|TRBV5-1|once
ASSLMGSGANVLT
>TRBJ2-2|TRBV27|-
ASTKIQGSGTGELF
>TRBJ1-2|TRBV5-1|-
ASSLDQGNYDYT